This TCR beta chain appears in the sequencing data of a study of blood T cell repertoires in COVID-19. Germline V gene data show CDR1 as MNHEY and CDR2 as SVGAGI. V lost 2 bases and J lost 4, with 5 bases in between. This CDR3 is built from 12 residues. Method: immunoSEQ multiplex PCR; TCRdb's copy keeps in-frame clones and lacks some. Of roughly 190,000 clones in the sample, roughly 80% were seen once. The TCR sequence derives from a young man with active or convalescent COVID-19. Sequencing used peripheral blood. This rearrangement joins TRBV6-5 to TRBJ1-1; D unclear. CDR3 bases: TGTGCCAGCAGTTACGCGGGCACTGAAGCTTTCTTT. Translating gives CASSYAGTEAFF.